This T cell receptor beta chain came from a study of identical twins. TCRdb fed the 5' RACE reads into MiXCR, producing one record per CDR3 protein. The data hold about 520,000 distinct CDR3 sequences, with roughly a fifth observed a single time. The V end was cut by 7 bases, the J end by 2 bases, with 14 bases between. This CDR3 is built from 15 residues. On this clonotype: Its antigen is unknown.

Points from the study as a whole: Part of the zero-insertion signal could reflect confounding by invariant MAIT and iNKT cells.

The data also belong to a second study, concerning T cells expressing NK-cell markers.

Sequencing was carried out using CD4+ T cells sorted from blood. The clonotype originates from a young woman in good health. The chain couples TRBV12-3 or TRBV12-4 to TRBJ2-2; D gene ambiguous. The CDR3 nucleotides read TGTGCCAGCACCTACAGTGACCGTAACACCGGGGAGCTGTTTTTT. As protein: CASTYSDRNTGELFF.